Shown below are 12 T cell receptor beta chains from a single sample sequenced in a study of blood T cell repertoires in COVID-19. The table came from immunoSEQ multiplex PCR; TCRdb's copy has only in-frame clones and leaves some out. This table holds roughly 460,000 clones, around 90% found once. What was sequenced was peripheral blood. These receptor sequences come from a man between 18 and 35 years old with COVID-19, enrolled during active disease.

As concerns this clone: The sample contains more than one DNA sequence encoding this CDR3. This rearrangement joins TRBV6-5 to TRBJ2-2; TRBD2 aligns across 15 bases. Germline CDR1 MNHEY, CDR2 SVGAGI. The CDR3 runs to 15 residues. V shed 6 bases and J 6 bases; nucleotides not matched to a gene: 2. CDR3 bases: TGTGCCAGCAGACGGACTAGCGGGGGGGCCGGGGAGCTGTTTTTT. Protein: CASRRTSGGAGELFF.

The chain has TRBV11-2 and TRBJ2-7, with 10 bases that match TRBD1. Looked up from germline, CDR1 is SGHAT and CDR2 is FQNNGV. After removal of 5 bases from V and 4 bases from J, the junction contained 8 bases not matched to a gene. This CDR3 is 15 amino acids long. CDR3 bases: TGTGCCAGCAGCACAGGGACAGGGGTCAGGTACGAGCAGTACTTC. It is translated as CASSTGTGVRYEQYF.

The V call is TRBV18, the J call TRBJ2-3, with D uncertain. The V and J ends lost 8 bases and 0 bases respectively, with 12 bases between them. In germline, CDR1 is KGHSH, CDR2 LQKENI. This CDR3 is 14 amino acids long. In nucleotides, the CDR3 is TGTGCCAGCGCATCTAGTTATAGCACAGATACGCAGTATTTT. Encoded protein: CASASSYSTDTQYF.

This clone was observed a single time. The chain couples TRBV29-1 to TRBJ1-1; D gene unclear. The germline CDR1 and CDR2 sequences are SQVTM and ANQGSEA. V lost 1 base and J lost 3, with 6 bases in between. This CDR3 region has 12 residues. Here the CDR3 DNA reads TGCAGCGTTGAAGGACTCTACACTGAAGCTTTCTTT. This sequence encodes CSVEGLYTEAFF.

The table lists this clone with a count of one. The chain couples TRBV7-9 to TRBJ2-5; 10 bases are shared with TRBD1. Germline trimming cut 0 bases from V and 5 bases from J; bases unmatched to any gene: 6. CDR3 size: 16 residues. CDR1 is SEHNR, CDR2 FQNEAQ, per germline (reference sequence). The CDR3 here is CASSLARDRGDETQYF. The CDR3 coding sequence is TGTGCCAGCAGCTTAGCGAGGGACAGGGGTGACGAGACCCAGTACTTC.

This chain links TRBV2 with TRBJ1-1; 8 bases are a match to TRBD1. CDR3 length: 13 amino acids. Per the germline V gene, CDR1 is SNHLY and CDR2 is FYNNEI. V shed 11 bases and J 1 base; nucleotides not matched to a gene: 6. This CDR3 is CASGRGPNTEAFF. In nucleotides, the CDR3 is TGTGCCTCAGGCAGGGGGCCGAACACTGAAGCTTTCTTT.

The V and J genes are TRBV28 and TRBJ2-7, with D perhaps TRBD1 (5 bases). V shed 6 bases and J shed 2 bases, with 11 bases lying between them. Germline assignment: CDR1 MDHEN and CDR2 SYDVKM. This CDR3 has 13 residues. In DNA form, the CDR3 reads TGTGCCAGCAGATTGCCAGGGCCCTACGAGCAGTACTTC. It encodes CASRLPGPYEQYF. Supplemented by reference TRBV28 and TRBJ2-7, the full variable domain reads DVKVTQSSRYLVKRTGEKVFLECVQDMDHENMFWYRQDPGLGLRLIYFSYDVKMKEKGDIPEGYSVSREKKERFSLILESASTNQTSMYLCASRLPGPYEQYFGPGTRLTVT.

The V gene is TRBV7-2, the J gene TRBJ1-3, with D uncertain. Between the trimmed V and J ends, which lost 1 base and 2 bases, there was a span of 9 bases. The CDR3 loop spans 15 amino acids. Germline V gene data show CDR1 as SGHTA and CDR2 as FQGNSA. This CDR3 is CASSLVTGTGNTIYF. The CDR3 nucleotides read TGTGCCAGCAGCTTAGTAACCGGGACTGGAAACACCATATATTTT.

V usage is TRBV15 and J usage is TRBJ2-1; the D gene is possibly TRBD1 (6 bases). Germline lookup yields CDR1 LNHNV and CDR2 YYDKDF (reference sequence). Trimming took 1 base from V and 4 from J, leaving 8 bases between them. The CDR3 spans 14 residues. The CDR3 loop reads CATSRADSYNEQFF. The CDR3 bases are TGTGCCACCAGCAGAGCGGACAGTTACAATGAGCAGTTCTTC.

CDR3 region: CASGLDSNQPQHF. The DNA of the CDR3 is TGTGCTAGTGGTTTAGACTCCAATCAGCCCCAGCATTTT. The rearrangement joins TRBV12-5 to TRBJ1-5; D call uncertain. The CDR3 totals 13 residues. Germline loops: CDR1 LGHNT, CDR2 FRNRAP. V was cut by 3 bases and J by 3 bases, with 6 bases left in between. Full variable domain (rest looked up from reference TRBV12-5 and TRBJ1-5): DARVTQTPRHKVTEMGQEVTMRCQPILGHNTVFWYRQTMMQGLELLAYFRNRAPLDDSGMPKDRFSAEMPDATLATLKIQPSEPRDSAVYFCASGLDSNQPQHFGDGTRLSIL.

This clone appeared a single time. The V call is TRBV15, the J call TRBJ2-1; tentatively, D is TRBD2 (5 bases). V dropped 1 base and J dropped 0 bases, with 13 bases sitting between them. The V gene's germline CDR1 is LNHNV and CDR2 YYDKDF (reference sequence). There are 17 residues in the CDR3. CDR3 sequence reads: CATSRGPGESSYNEQFF. DNA for the CDR3: TGTGCCACCAGCAGAGGCCCCGGGGAGAGCTCCTACAATGAGCAGTTCTTC.

The chain employs TRBV6-5 and TRBJ1-6; TRBD1 matches 8 bases. CDR3 length equals 16 residues. V shed 0 bases, J shed 8 bases, and the junction held 6 bases outside the gene matches. Per germline, CDR1 MNHEY and CDR2 SVGAGI. The CDR3 DNA reads TGTGCCAGCAGTTACTCTAACAGGGGGGGTCATTCACCCCTCCACTTT. Its protein is CASSYSNRGGHSPLHF.